This T cell receptor beta chain is drawn from a study of T-cell memory formation after mild COVID-19. Trimming pared 6 bases from V and 2 bases from J, leaving 4 bases between. Germline CDR1 SQVTM, CDR2 ANQGSEA. The CDR3 totals 10 residues. TCRdb used MiXCR to reprocess the 5' RACE reads, holding one entry per CDR3 protein. The table records fewer than 300,000 distinct CDR3 sequences, around 17% of them present only once. General study results and limits: From day 15 to 85, contracting clones were balanced between CD4 and CD8, whereas later expanders leaned toward CD4+. Prior to infection, memory already included some responding clones, suggesting cross-reactive memory joined.

This clonotype has only a few counts. Antigen specificity is unknown. The chain is built from TRBV29-1 and TRBJ1-1; D is unresolved. The sample comprised PBMCs or a T cell subset sorted from them (not recorded which). This TCR was recovered from a man younger than 30 who had mild COVID-19 (a few samples of this study predate the infection). Cell type and time point are not known. CDR3 in DNA: TGCAGCGTATTAAACACTGAAGCTTTCTTT. This sequence encodes CSVLNTEAFF.